This T cell receptor (beta chain) appears in the sequencing data of a study of T cell responses to AZD1222 COVID-19 vaccine. Assay used: immunoSEQ multiplex PCR; TCRdb lists only in-frame clones, some missing. The sample has roughly 120,000 clones, 85% to 90% seen once. This clone was seen a few times. The CDR3 has 19 amino acids. The trim removed 0 bases at V and 1 base at J, leaving 8 bases unmatched. The germline gives CDR1 MRHNA, CDR2 SNTAGT. The rearrangement joins TRBV6-4 to TRBJ2-1, with 11 bases lining up with TRBD1. This receptor was taken from an adult who received the AZD1222 COVID-19 vaccine. The starting material was peripheral blood, obtained 28 days after the second AZD1222 dose. CDR3 sequence: CASSDSASGTGGSYNEQFF. The CDR3 region has the DNA TGTGCCAGCAGTGACTCCGCTAGCGGGACAGGGGGGTCCTACAATGAGCAGTTCTTC.